The source of this T cell receptor (beta chain) is a study of T cell repertoires in breast cancer (dated by TCRdb to between 2015 and 2016). Context from the whole study: The study profiled tumors, lymph nodes and peripheral blood lymphocytes from breast cancer patients, plus peripheral blood from healthy control donors. ER+/PR+ status was present in the majority of the approximately 23 patient tumors that were analyzed for shared TCRs. The controls were nine healthy donors whose age range was similar to that of the patients. Sequencing yielded on average approximately 540,000 sequences per sample and roughly 10 reads per input cell. Because breast cancer has a low mutational burden and rarely has common mutations, the study reasoned that TCRs shared between breast cancer patients would target shared antigens. After being minced and digested with Liberase and DNase, tumors and tumor-involved lymph nodes were passed through 70-um and 40-um filters. Tumor-free lymph nodes were processed with no enzymatic digestion, and blood samples were separated using Ficoll. Study-level results and caveats: About fourfold more TCRs were shared with matched tumor repertoires by tumor-involved sentinel lymph nodes than by tumor-free nodes (roughly 7.5% versus 2.1%). Discarding singleton TCRs and sampling only part of each tumor may have missed genuine antitumor clones. Emulsion RT-PCR was regarded as qualitative rather than quantitative, because clone recovery was skewed by transcript abundance and primer differences. Shared TCRs were encoded by various nucleotide sequences, which suggests selection and expansion based on antigen. Roughly 19 TCR pairs were shared across seven or more patient tumors and were rarely found in control blood, which suggested possible tumor specificity. TRBV7 predominated among shared TCRs, which may reflect tumor recognition or a mispriming bias from eight TRBV7 primers.

To analyze paired alpha-beta TCRs of CD8+ T cells, the study used an expanded emulsion RT-PCR method with primers covering all TCR V genes. CD8+ T cells were isolated with a CD8 positive selection kit and were then incubated overnight in roughly 9.4 IU/mL IL-2 prior to emulsion RT-PCR. As to this clonotype: Its antigen has not been determined. Base qualities are missing; no much larger clone stands one base away.

Library construction relied on emulsion pairing. A second nested PCR with blocking oligos suppressed unpaired genes, then a third nested PCR added Illumina adaptors and barcodes. Between 5,000 and 250,000 T cells, along with C-region, Stepout and V-region primers, were included in each emulsion RT-PCR master mix. Emulsions were generated with the Micellula Emulsion and Purification Kit, and RT-PCR used Qiagen OneStep RT-PCR reagents. The pooled libraries were sequenced on an Illumina MiSeq using paired-end 2 x 250 reads. As for the authors' bioinformatics: In Galaxy, read pairs were joined and then clipped at the engineered overlap into separate alpha and beta files, and any unclipped reads were discarded. To assign alpha-beta pairs, the researchers used CompleteTCR, a MiTCR-based pipeline that relies on an R script to link chains sharing read cluster identifiers. TCR sequences seen only once, which were about 1-3.4%, were removed as potential sequencing errors. Through fastp at Q25 and MiXCR, TCRdb rebuilt clones from the public reads, retaining in-frame beta chains. One record per CDR3 amino acid sequence lists the most common genes and DNA. What appears here as the V and J calls and clone size reflects TCRdb's work, not the paper's. The sample contains approximately 40,000 distinct CDR3 sequences, roughly 42% of them found a single time. The ten largest clones represent less than 70% of the sample.

V is shortened by 5 bases, J by 7 bases, and the region joining them spans 7 bases. From cysteine to phenylalanine, the CDR3 is 11 amino acids long. The sequence is cut down to CDR3 DNA, 33 bases in frame from base 1. From the germline V gene, CDR1 is KGHDR and CDR2 is SFDVKD. The sequencing sample was made of CD8+ T cells. The chain links TRBV24-1 with TRBJ1-1; possibly the D gene is TRBD1, per 5 matching bases. The sequence was obtained from a pool of human donors with breast cancer or a healthy control (not recorded which). The sequenced DNA: TGTGCCACCAGTGCGGGGGATGAAGCTTTCTTT. It codes for CATSAGDEAFF.